These 6 T cell receptor beta chains originate from one sample sequenced in a study of T cell responses to AZD1222 COVID-19 vaccine. Method: immunoSEQ multiplex PCR; TCRdb's copy keeps in-frame clones and lacks some. The sample lists 130,000 or so clones; roughly 88% were seen once. Sequencing was performed on peripheral blood, taken 28 days after the second AZD1222 dose. Source of these receptors: an adult who received the AZD1222 COVID-19 vaccine.

This chain joins TRBV11-2 and TRBJ1-1, with 7 positions matching TRBD1. The V gene end was trimmed by 5 bases and the J gene end by 12 bases; junction bases not matched to a gene: 9. CDR1 is SGHAT and CDR2 is FQNNGV in the germline V gene. This CDR3 comprises 12 residues. The CDR3 nucleotides read TGTGCCAGCAGCCCAGACAGGGATCGGCCTTTCTTT. This gives the protein CASSPDRDRPFF.

This chain connects TRBV6-5 to TRBJ2-4; tentatively, D is TRBD1 (6 bases). Between the trimmed V and J ends, which lost 2 bases and 5 bases, there was a span of 7 bases. The CDR3 runs 13 residues. The germline CDR1 and CDR2 sequences are MNHEY and SVGAGI. This CDR3 reads CASSYAGENIQYF. CDR3 sequence (DNA): TGTGCCAGCAGTTACGCAGGGGAAAACATTCAGTACTTC.

The chain combines TRBV28 with TRBJ2-7; D possibly corresponds to TRBD1 (5 bases). The ends were cut back, 3 bases at V and 2 bases at J, with 8 bases in the middle. Germline V CDR1 and CDR2: MDHEN, SYDVKM. The CDR3 runs 13 residues. This chain's CDR3 is CASSLGRAYEQYF. CDR3 sequence (DNA): TGTGCCAGCAGTTTGGGCAGGGCCTACGAGCAGTACTTC.

J is TRBJ1-1 and V is TRBV19; 9 bases line up with TRBD1. Germline V gives CDR1 LNHDA, CDR2 SQIVND (reference sequence). The CDR3 is 15 amino acids. V shed 7 bases, J shed 5 bases, and the junction held 11 bases outside the gene matches. The CDR3 DNA is TGTGCCAGTAATCTCCCGGGACAGGGTGCTACTGAAGCTTTCTTT. It codes for CASNLPGQGATEAFF.

The rearrangement uses TRBV6-6 and TRBJ1-2, with D perhaps matching TRBD1 (5 bases). V was clipped by 2 bases and J by 8 bases, with 18 bases between them. Germline V CDR1 and CDR2: MNHNY, SVGAGI (reference sequence). This CDR3 comprises 15 residues. The CDR3, as DNA: TGTGCCAGCAGTTACACGCCGGACAATCATCAGGGCTACACCTTC. Translation gives CASSYTPDNHQGYTF.

This clone was detected a few times. V usage is TRBV27 and J usage is TRBJ2-5; D not certain. The germline CDR1 and CDR2 sequences are MNHEY and SMNVEV (reference sequence). This CDR3 comprises 13 residues. V gave up 4 bases and J gave up 3 bases, with 9 bases separating them. CDR3 bases: TGTGCCAGCAGTTCCGATTTGAAAGAGACCCAGTACTTC. It encodes CASSSDLKETQYF.